This T cell receptor (beta chain) was found in a study of human T cells and chemical hapten exposure. Whole-study results and caveats: There was no change with DPC sensitization in TCRs above 1 in 1000 frequency. Every donor had alopecia, and their immune response may therefore differ from healthy people's.

Germline V CDR1 and CDR2: SGDLS, YYNGEE. V was pared by 5 bases and J by 6 bases, with 5 bases of the junction left unmatched. The CDR3 loop spans 15 amino acids. TCRdb used MiXCR to reprocess the RACE reads, holding one entry per CDR3 protein. Of under 120,000 distinct CDR3 sequences in the sample, approximately 10% were seen once. The time point: patch test 1, 2 weeks after DPC sensitization. Documented treatment: therapeutic diphenylcyclopropenone sensitization with weekly scalp DPC. Blood collection happened ahead of applying each patch test. This clonotype was counted at least ten times. The antigen is not known.

This TCR was sampled from a woman between 40 and 55 years old with alopecia areata. Some clones in this sample may be carry-over from other donors' samples. The chain couples TRBV9 to TRBJ1-4, with 12 nucleotides matching TRBD1. Source: whole blood, taken in connection with sensitization to the hapten diphenylcyclopropenone (DPC). This chain's CDR3 is CASRRGQGADEKLFF. CDR3 sequence (DNA): TGTGCCAGCAGGAGGGGACAGGGGGCTGATGAAAAACTGTTTTTT. The entire variable domain, with the rest obtained from reference TRBV9 and TRBJ1-4, is as follows: DSGVTQTPKHLITATGQRVTLRCSPRSGDLSVYWYQQSLDQGLQFLIQYYNGEERAKGNILERFSAQQFPDLHSELNLSSLELGDSALYFCASRRGQGADEKLFFGSGTQLSVL.